Sequencing of this T cell receptor beta chain was carried out in a study of blood T cells in healthy people across ages. The study, taken as a whole, reports: The donors' CMV status was not determined, possibly confounding changes in expanded clonotypes. Across the age range, TCR beta diversity per million T cells fell in a roughly linear way.

With a J-beta primer mix and a sample-barcoded 5' primer, a second PCR ran 7 to 11 cycles. Unique molecular identifiers of 12 random nucleotides labeled each cDNA. TCRdb analysed the 5' RACE reads with MiXCR anew, one entry per CDR3 protein. This table has roughly 830,000 distinct CDR3 sequences, about 59% appearing once. A note on this clonotype: The antigen is unknown.

There are 14 residues in the CDR3. Trimming pared 3 bases from V and 1 base from J, leaving 7 bases between. CDR1 and CDR2 from the germline V gene are DFQATT and SNEGSKA (reference sequence). The sample, around 10 milliliters of peripheral blood, was drawn from each donor. The clonotype was recovered from a man aged 25 to 40 in good health. The sequenced material came from blood. The chain couples TRBV20-1 to TRBJ2-6; D is perhaps TRBD1 (6 bases). The CDR3 reads CSASTGSGANVLTF. CDR3 nucleotides: TGCAGTGCTAGTACAGGGTCTGGGGCCAACGTCCTGACTTTC.